The rows below give T cell receptor beta chains drawn from one sample of a study of T cells in Graves' hyperthyroidism and ophthalmopathy. One entry per CDR3 protein results from TCRdb running MiXCR on the multiplex PCR reads. The repertoire has about 640,000 distinct CDR3 sequences, around 21% of them found once; the top ten carry about 35%. The sequenced material came from blood. The receptors stem from a man aged 25 to 45 with Graves' ophthalmopathy. Each CDR3 is given with its conserved first and last residue. The D gene is left open where the match is weak. The size of a clone is reported for some rows only, either as once, few or many, or as a class for expanded clones.

size: few
D: -
V: TRBV5-5
CDR3: CASTLGGRETQYF

size: many
D: -
V: TRBV2
CDR3: CASNLEYDTQYF

size: once
D: TRBD2
V: TRBV4-1
CDR3: CASSPTSTSGLEYF

size: -
D: -
V: TRBV29-1
CDR3: CSVDERFSIYNEQFF

size: few
D: TRBD2
V: TRBV4-2
CDR3: CASSRMHSGGVYNEQFF

size: few
D: -
V: TRBV4-3
CDR3: CASSQDKSGRGNYGYTF

size: -
D: TRBD1
V: TRBV7-2
CDR3: CASSPGGTGVTEAFF

size: few
D: -
V: TRBV30
CDR3: CAWREDRSSYEQYF

size: few
D: -
V: TRBV7-2
CDR3: CASSLYVVGGDEQFF

size: few
D: -
V: TRBV20-1
CDR3: CSASREETQYF

size: many
D: -
V: TRBV10-1
CDR3: CASSDPGGTEAFF

size: -
D: -
V: TRBV29-1
CDR3: CSVRWGALGYEQFF

size: few
D: -
V: TRBV18
CDR3: CASSPANQGPLHF

size: few
D: TRBD2
V: TRBV5-1
CDR3: CASSVETSGIVNEQFF

size: few
D: TRBD1
V: TRBV4-1
CDR3: CASSQGTGSAYEQYF

size: -
D: TRBD2
V: TRBV9
CDR3: CASSVGERAGGRNEQFF

size: many
D: -
V: TRBV7-9
CDR3: CASSSDVGQETQYF

size: few
D: TRBD2
V: TRBV19
CDR3: CASSDGTSGSLTGELFF

size: few
D: TRBD2
V: TRBV7-2
CDR3: CASGGIYGLAIGDTQYF

size: -
D: -
V: TRBV5-1
CDR3: CASSLDRTYSYEQYF

size: few
D: -
V: TRBV28
CDR3: CASSLPGGSNQPQHF

size: -
D: -
V: TRBV28
CDR3: CASSTGTHSYEQYF

size: -
D: TRBD2
V: TRBV7-9
CDR3: CASSFLGLAGAREQYF

size: many
D: -
V: TRBV11-2
CDR3: CASSLGGTWGYTF

size: many
D: -
V: TRBV13
CDR3: CASSLGLTVEAFF

size: -
D: -
V: TRBV14
CDR3: CASSQDRRTGELFF

size: few
D: -
V: TRBV3-1
CDR3: CASSPQIGTQYNEQFF